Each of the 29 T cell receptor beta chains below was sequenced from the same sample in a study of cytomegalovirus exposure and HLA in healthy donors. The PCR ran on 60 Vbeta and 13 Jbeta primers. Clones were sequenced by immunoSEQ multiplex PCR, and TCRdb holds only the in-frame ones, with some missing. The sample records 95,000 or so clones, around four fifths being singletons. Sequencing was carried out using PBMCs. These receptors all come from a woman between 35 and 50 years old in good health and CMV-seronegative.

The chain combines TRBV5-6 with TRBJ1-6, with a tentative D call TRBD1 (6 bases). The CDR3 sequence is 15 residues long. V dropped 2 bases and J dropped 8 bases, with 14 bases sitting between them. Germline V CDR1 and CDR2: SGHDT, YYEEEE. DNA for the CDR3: TGTGCCAGCAGCTTCGGGACACATCGGGATTCACCCCTCCACTTT. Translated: CASSFGTHRDSPLHF.

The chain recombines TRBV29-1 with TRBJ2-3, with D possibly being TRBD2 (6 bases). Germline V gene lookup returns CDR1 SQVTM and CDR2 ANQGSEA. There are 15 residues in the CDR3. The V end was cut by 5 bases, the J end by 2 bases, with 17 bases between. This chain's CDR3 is CSVQYARDSTDTQYF. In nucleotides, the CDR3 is TGCAGCGTTCAGTACGCCAGGGACTCCACAGATACGCAGTATTTT.

The CDR3 loop is CASSLAEASADTQYF. Written as DNA, the CDR3 is TGTGCCAGCAGCTTAGCGGAGGCTAGCGCAGATACGCAGTATTTT. The chain joins TRBV7-6 to TRBJ2-3, with a possible D match to TRBD2 (6 bases). Germline CDR1 is SGHVS and CDR2 is FNYEAQ. The V and J ends lost 0 bases and 4 bases respectively, with 11 bases between them. The CDR3 contains 15 residues.

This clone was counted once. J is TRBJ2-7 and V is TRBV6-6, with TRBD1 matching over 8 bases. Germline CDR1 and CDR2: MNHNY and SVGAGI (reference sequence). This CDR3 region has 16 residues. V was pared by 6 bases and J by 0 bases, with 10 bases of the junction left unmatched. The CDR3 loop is CASRGTGTGNSYEQYF. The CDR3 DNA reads TGTGCCAGCAGGGGAACCGGGACAGGCAACTCCTACGAGCAGTACTTC.

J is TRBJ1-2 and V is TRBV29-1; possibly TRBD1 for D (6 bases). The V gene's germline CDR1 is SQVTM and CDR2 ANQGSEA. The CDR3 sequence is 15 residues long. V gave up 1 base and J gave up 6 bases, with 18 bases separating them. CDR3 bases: TGCAGCGTTGAAGGGGCAGGGGTAGTTAGACATGGCTACACCTTC. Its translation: CSVEGAGVVRHGYTF.

CDR3 nucleotide sequence: TGTGCCAGCAGGAAACGGGAGAACACTGAAGCTTTCTTT. This encodes CASRKRENTEAFF. The rearrangement joins TRBV6-6 to TRBJ1-1; D uncertain. CDR1 and CDR2 from the germline V gene are MNHNY and SVGAGI (reference sequence). V lost 6 bases and J 1 base, leaving 9 bases between the germline ends. The CDR3 runs 13 residues.

CDR3: CASSVDPSRGGEAFF. In nucleotides, the CDR3 is TGTGCCAGCAGCGTAGACCCATCAAGAGGTGGTGAAGCTTTCTTT. The chain is built from TRBV9 and TRBJ1-1; D not certain. V was trimmed by 0 bases and J by 7 bases, leaving 16 bases between them. This CDR3 region has 15 residues. Germline CDR1 SGDLS, CDR2 YYNGEE.

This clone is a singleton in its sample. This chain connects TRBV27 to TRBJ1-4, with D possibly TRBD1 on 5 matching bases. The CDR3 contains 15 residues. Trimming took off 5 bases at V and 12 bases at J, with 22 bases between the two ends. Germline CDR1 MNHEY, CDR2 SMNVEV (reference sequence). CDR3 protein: CASSETRVAFEELFF. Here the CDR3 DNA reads TGTGCCAGCAGTGAAACCAGGGTGGCTTTCGAGGAACTGTTTTTT.

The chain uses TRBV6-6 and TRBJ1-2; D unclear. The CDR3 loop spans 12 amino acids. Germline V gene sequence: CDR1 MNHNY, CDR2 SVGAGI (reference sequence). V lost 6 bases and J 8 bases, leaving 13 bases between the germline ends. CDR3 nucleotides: TGTGCCAGCAGCACCGTGCGGCTAGGCTACACCTTC. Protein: CASSTVRLGYTF.

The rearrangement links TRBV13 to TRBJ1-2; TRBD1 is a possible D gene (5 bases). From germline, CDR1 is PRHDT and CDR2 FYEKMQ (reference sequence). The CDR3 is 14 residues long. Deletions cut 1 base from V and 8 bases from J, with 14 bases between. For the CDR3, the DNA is TGTGCCAGCAGCTTAGAGGGGTCCTTCTGGGGCTACACCTTC. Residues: CASSLEGSFWGYTF. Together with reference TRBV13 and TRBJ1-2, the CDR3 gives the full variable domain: AAGVIQSPRHLIKEKRETATLKCYPIPRHDTVYWYQQGPGQDPQFLISFYEKMQSDKGSIPDRFSAQQFSDYHSELNMSSLELGDSALYFCASSLEGSFWGYTFGSGTRLTVV.

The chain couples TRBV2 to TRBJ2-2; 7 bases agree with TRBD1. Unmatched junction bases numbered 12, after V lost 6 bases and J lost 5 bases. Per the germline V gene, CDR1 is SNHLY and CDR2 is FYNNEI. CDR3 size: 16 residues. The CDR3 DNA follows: TGTGCCAGCAGACCTCGACAGGGCATGGGGACCGGGGAGCTGTTTTTT. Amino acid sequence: CASRPRQGMGTGELFF.

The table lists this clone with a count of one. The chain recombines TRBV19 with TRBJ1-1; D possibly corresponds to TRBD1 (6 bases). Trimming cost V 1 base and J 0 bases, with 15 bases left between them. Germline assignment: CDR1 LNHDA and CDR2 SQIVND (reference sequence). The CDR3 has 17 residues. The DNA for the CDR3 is TGTGCCAGTAGTATAGTGGCAGGGGCACGTATGAACACTGAAGCTTTCTTT. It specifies CASSIVAGARMNTEAFF.

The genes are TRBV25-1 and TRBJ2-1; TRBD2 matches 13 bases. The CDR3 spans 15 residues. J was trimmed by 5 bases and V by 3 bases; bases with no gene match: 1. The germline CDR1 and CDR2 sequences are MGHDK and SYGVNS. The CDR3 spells CASSDGTSGNNEQFF. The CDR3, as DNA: TGTGCCAGCAGTGACGGGACTAGCGGGAACAATGAGCAGTTCTTC.

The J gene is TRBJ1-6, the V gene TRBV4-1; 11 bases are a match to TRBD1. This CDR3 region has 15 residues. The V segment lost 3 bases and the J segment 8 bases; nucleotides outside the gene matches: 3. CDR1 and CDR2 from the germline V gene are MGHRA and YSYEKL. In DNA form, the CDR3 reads TGCGCCAGCAGCCAGACGGGACAGGGGGATTCACCCCTCCACTTT. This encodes CASSQTGQGDSPLHF.

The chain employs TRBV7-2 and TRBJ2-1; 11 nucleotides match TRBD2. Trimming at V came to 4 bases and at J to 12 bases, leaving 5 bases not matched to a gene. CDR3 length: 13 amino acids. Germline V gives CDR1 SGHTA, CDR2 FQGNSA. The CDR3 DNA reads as TGTGCCAGCAGCTCCCTAGCGGGGGGCCGGCAGTTCTTC. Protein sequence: CASSSLAGGRQFF. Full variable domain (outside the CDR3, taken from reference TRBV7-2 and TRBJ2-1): GAGVSQSPSNKVTEKGKDVELRCDPISGHTALYWYRQSLGQGLEFLIYFQGNSAPDKSGLPSDRFSAERTGGSVSTLTIQRTQQEDSAVYLCASSSLAGGRQFFGPGTRLTVL.

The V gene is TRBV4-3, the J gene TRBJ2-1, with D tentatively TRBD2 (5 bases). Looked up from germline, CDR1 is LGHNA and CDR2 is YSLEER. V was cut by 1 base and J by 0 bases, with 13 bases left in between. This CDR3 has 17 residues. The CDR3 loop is CASSQGRTLSSYNEQFF. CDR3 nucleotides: TGCGCCAGCAGCCAAGGGAGGACTCTGTCCTCCTACAATGAGCAGTTCTTC.

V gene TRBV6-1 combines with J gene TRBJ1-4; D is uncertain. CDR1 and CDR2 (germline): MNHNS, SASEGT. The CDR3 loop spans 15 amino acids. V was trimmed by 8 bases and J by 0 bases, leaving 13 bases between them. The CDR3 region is CASLPSGATNEKLFF. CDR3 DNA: TGTGCCAGCCTCCCTTCCGGGGCAACTAATGAAAAACTGTTTTTT.

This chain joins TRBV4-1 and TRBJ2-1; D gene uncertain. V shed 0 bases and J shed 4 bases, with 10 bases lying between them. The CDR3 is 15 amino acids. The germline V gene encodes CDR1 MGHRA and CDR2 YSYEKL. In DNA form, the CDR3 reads TGCGCCAGCAGCCAAGATCCCTATATTTACAATGAGCAGTTCTTC. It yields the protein CASSQDPYIYNEQFF.

Written as DNA, the CDR3 is TGTGCCTGGAAATTGGGGGGTCATAATTCACCCCTCCACTTT. Translating gives CAWKLGGHNSPLHF. The rearrangement links TRBV30 to TRBJ1-6, with D possibly being TRBD1 (5 bases). Looked up from germline, CDR1 is GTSNPN and CDR2 is SVGIG (reference sequence). V dropped 4 bases and J dropped 5 bases, with 12 bases sitting between them. The CDR3 extends over 14 amino acids.

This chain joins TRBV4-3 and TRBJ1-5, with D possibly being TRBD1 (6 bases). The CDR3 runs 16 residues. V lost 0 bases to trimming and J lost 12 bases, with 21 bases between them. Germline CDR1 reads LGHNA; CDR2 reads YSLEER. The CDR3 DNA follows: TGCGCCAGCAGCCAAGATATCGGCGGGGGCGCTGGGGTCCAGCATTTT. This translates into CASSQDIGGGAGVQHF.

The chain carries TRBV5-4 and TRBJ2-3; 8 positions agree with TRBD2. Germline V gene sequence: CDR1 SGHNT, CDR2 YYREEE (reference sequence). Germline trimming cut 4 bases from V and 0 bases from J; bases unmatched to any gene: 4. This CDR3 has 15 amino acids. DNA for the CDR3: TGTGCCAGCAGCCAAGCGGGGGTTAGCACAGATACGCAGTATTTT. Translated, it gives CASSQAGVSTDTQYF.

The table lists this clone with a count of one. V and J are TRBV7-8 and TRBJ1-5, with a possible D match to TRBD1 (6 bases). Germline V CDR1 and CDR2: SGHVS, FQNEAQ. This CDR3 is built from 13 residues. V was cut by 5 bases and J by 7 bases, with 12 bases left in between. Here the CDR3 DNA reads TGTGCCAGCAGCGGGGGGGCACAACAGCCCCAGCATTTT. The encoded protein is CASSGGAQQPQHF.

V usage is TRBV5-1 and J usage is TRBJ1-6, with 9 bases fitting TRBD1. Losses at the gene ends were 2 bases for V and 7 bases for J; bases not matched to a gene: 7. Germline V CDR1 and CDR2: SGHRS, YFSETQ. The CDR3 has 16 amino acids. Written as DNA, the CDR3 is TGCGCCAGCAGCTTTGGGGACAGGGCTCCAAATTCACCCCTCCACTTT. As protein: CASSFGDRAPNSPLHF.

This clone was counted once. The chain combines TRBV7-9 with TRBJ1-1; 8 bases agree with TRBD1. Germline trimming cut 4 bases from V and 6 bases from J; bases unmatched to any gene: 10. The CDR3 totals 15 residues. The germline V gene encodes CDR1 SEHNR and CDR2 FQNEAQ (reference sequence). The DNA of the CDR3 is TGTGCCAGCAGCTCGCTACAGGGGGTTATCGCTGAAGCTTTCTTT. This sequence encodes CASSSLQGVIAEAFF.

CDR3 amino acids: CASSLSVGAGQPQHF. CDR3 coding DNA: TGTGCCAGCAGCTTATCGGTGGGAGCTGGTCAGCCCCAGCATTTT. This rearrangement joins TRBV7-9 to TRBJ1-5; D is undetermined. V lost 2 bases and J lost 6, with 14 bases in between. CDR3 length: 15 amino acids. Per the germline V gene, CDR1 is SEHNR and CDR2 is FQNEAQ (reference sequence).

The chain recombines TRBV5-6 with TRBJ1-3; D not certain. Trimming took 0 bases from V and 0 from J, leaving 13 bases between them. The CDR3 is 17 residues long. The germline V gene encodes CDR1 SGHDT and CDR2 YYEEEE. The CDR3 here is CASSLGVEELSGNTIYF. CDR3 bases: TGTGCCAGCAGCTTGGGGGTAGAGGAACTCTCTGGAAACACCATATATTTT.

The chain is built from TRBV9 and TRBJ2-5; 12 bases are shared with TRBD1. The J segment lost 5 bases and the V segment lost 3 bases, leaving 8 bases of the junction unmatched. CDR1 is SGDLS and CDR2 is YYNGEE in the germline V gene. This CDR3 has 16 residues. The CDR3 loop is CASSERGTGGGETQYF. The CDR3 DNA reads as TGTGCCAGCAGCGAGAGGGGGACAGGGGGCGGGGAGACCCAGTACTTC.

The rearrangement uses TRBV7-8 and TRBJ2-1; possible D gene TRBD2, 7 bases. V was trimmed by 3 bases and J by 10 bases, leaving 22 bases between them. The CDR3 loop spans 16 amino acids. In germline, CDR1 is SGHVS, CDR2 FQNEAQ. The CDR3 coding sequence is TGTGCCAGCAGCTTTCGAGGGGGGGGACCCCCAGAAGAGCAGTTCTTC. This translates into CASSFRGGGPPEEQFF. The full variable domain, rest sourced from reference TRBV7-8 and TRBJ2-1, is GAGVSQSPRYKVAKRGQDVALRCDPISGHVSLFWYQQALGQGPEFLTYFQNEAQLDKSGLPSDRFFAERPEGSVSTLKIQRTQQEDSAVYLCASSFRGGGPPEEQFFGPGTRLTVL.

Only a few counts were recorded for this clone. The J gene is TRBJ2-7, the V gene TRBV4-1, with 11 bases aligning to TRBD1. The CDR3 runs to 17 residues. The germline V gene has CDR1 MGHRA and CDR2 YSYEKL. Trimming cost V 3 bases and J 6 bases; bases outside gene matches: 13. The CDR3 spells CASSHPGQGAPSTEQYF. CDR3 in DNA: TGCGCCAGCAGCCACCCTGGACAGGGGGCTCCTTCTACCGAGCAGTACTTC.